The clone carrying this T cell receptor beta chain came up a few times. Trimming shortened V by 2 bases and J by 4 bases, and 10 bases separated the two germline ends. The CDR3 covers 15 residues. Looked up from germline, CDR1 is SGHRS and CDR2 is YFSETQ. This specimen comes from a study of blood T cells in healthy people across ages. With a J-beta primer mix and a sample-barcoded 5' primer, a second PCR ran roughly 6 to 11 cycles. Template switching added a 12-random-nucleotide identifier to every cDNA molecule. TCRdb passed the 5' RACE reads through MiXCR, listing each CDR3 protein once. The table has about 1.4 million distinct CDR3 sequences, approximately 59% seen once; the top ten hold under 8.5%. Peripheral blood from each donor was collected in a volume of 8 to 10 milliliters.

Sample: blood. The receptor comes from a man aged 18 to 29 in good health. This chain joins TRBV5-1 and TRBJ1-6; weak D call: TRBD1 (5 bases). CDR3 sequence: CASSFSTAYNSPLHF. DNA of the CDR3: TGCGCCAGCAGCTTTTCGACAGCATATAATTCACCCCTCCACTTT.